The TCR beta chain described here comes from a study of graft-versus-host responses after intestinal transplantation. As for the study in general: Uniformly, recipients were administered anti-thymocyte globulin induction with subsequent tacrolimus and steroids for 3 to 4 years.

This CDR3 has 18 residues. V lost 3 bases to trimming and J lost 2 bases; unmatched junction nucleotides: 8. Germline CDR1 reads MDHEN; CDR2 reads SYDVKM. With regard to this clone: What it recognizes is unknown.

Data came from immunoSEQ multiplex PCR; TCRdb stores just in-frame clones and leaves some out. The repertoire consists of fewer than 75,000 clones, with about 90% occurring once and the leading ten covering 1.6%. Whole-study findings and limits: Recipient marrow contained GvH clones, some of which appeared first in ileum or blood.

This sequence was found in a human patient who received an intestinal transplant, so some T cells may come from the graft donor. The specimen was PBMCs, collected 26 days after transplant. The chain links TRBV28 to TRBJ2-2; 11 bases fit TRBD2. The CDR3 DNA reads TGTGCCAGCAGTTTGACCTTAGCGGGGGGGCCCAACACCGGGGAGCTGTTTTTT. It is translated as CASSLTLAGGPNTGELFF.